This TCR beta chain is from a study of Graves' ophthalmopathy and Graves' hyperthyroidism. This clonotype was recorded many times. Its target is not known. RNA transcripts yielded amplified TCR beta CDR3 regions. HTBI primers were used in a first-round RT-PCR, which preceded a second-round multiplex PCR. TCRdb itself ran the multiplex PCR reads through MiXCR, one entry per CDR3 protein. Among over 450,000 distinct CDR3 sequences, approximately 15% were seen once, and the ten largest hold more than 8.5%. Whole-study findings and limits: Progression of ophthalmopathy was predicted by the model with roughly 70% sensitivity and around 72% specificity.

Moderately to severely active ophthalmopathy under 3 months, CAS at least 3, NOSPECS at least 4. Lactation, pregnancy, uncontrolled infections and other autoimmune diseases were all grounds for excluding patients. PBMCs were isolated from a roughly 10 ml sample of fresh peripheral blood. Sequences were obtained from blood. The receptor was isolated from a woman younger than 45 with Graves' ophthalmopathy.

The chain's CDR3 is CASNQPELYEQYF. The CDR3, as DNA: TGTGCCAGCAACCAACCGGAATTATACGAGCAGTACTTC. The chain combines TRBV28 with TRBJ2-7; D uncertain. Germline values: CDR1 MDHEN, CDR2 SYDVKM. With 7 bases removed from V and 4 bases from J, the gap between germline ends came to 14 bases. This CDR3 is built from 13 residues. The full variable domain, its missing parts supplied by reference TRBV28 and TRBJ2-7, is DVKVTQSSRYLVKRTGEKVFLECVQDMDHENMFWYRQDPGLGLRLIYFSYDVKMKEKGDIPEGYSVSREKKERFSLILESASTNQTSMYLCASNQPELYEQYFGPGTRLTVT.